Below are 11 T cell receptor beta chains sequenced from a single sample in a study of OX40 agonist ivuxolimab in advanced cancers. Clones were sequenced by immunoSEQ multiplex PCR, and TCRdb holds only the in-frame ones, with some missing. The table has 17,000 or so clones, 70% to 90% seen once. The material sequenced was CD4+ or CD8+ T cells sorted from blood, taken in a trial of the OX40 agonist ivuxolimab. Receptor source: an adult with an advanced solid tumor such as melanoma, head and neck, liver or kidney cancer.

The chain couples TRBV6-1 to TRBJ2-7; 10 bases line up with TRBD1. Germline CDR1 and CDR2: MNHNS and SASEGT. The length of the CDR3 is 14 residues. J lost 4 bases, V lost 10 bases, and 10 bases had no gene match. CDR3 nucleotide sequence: TGTGCCATTCAAGACAGGGGGCTAAGTTACGAGCAGTACTTC. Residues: CAIQDRGLSYEQYF.

CDR3 amino acids: CSVWVAGVPYEQYF. The CDR3 nucleotides read TGCAGCGTCTGGGTTGCGGGAGTCCCCTACGAGCAGTACTTC. V gene TRBV29-1 combines with J gene TRBJ2-7, with TRBD2 matching over 7 bases. V lost 6 bases, J lost 2 bases, and 10 bases stayed unmatched. CDR3 length equals 14 residues. Germline-derived CDR1 and CDR2 are SQVTM and ANQGSEA.

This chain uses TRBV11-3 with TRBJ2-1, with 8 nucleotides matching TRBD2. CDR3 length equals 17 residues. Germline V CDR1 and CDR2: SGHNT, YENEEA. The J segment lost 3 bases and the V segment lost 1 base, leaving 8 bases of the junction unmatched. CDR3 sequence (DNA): TGTGCCAGCAGCTTAGGTGTCCTAGCGGGCCTCTACAATGAGCAGTTCTTC. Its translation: CASSLGVLAGLYNEQFF.

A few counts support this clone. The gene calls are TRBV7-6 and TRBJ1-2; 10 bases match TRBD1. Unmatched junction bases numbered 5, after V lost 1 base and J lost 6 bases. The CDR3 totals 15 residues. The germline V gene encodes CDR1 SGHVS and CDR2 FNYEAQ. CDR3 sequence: CASSLEETGGNGYTF. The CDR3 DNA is TGTGCCAGCAGCTTAGAGGAGACAGGGGGCAATGGCTACACCTTC.

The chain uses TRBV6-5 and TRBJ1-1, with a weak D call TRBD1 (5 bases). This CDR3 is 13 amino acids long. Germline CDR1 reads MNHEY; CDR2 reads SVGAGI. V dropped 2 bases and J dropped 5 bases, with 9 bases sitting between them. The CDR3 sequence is CASSYEGRTEAFF. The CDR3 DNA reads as TGTGCCAGCAGTTACGAGGGGCGAACTGAAGCTTTCTTT.

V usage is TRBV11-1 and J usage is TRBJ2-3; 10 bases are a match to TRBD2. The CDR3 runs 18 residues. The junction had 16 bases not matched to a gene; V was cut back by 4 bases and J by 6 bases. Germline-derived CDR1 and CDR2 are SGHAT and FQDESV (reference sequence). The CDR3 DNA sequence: TGTGCCAGCAGCTCTAAGCGGGAGGGCCGGAGGGCACGCGATACGCAGTATTTT. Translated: CASSSKREGRRARDTQYF.

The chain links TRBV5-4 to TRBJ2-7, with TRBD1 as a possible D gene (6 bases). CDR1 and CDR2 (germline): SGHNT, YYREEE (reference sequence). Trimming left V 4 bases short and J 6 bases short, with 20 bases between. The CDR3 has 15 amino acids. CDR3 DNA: TGTGCCAGCAGCAACGCAAACAGGGTCGGACGCGAGCAGTACTTC. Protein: CASSNANRVGREQYF. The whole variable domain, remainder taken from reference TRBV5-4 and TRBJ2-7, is ETGVTQSPTHLIKTRGQQVTLRCSSQSGHNTVSWYQQALGQGPQFIFQYYREEENGRGNFPPRFSGLQFPNYSSELNVNALELDDSALYLCASSNANRVGREQYFGPGTRLTVT.

This CDR3 is CASRGGYGYTF. The CDR3 DNA reads as TGTGCCAGCAGAGGGGGCTATGGCTACACCTTC. The chain uses TRBV27 and TRBJ1-2; the D gene is possibly TRBD1 (6 bases). The CDR3 is 11 residues long. With 6 bases removed from V and 4 bases from J, the gap between germline ends came to 6 bases. CDR1 and CDR2 from the germline V gene are MNHEY and SMNVEV (reference sequence).

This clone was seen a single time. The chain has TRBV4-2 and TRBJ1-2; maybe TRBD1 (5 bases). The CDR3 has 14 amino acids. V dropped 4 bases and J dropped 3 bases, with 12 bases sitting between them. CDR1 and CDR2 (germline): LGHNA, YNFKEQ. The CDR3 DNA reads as TGTGCCAGCAGCCCGTACGGGGCAGACTATGGCTACACCTTC. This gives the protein CASSPYGADYGYTF.

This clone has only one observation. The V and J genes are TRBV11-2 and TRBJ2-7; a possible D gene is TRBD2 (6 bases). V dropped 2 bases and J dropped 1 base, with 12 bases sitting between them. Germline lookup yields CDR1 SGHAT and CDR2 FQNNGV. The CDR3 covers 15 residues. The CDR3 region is CASSLYDGRSYEQYF. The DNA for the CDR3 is TGTGCCAGCAGCTTATACGACGGGAGATCCTACGAGCAGTACTTC.

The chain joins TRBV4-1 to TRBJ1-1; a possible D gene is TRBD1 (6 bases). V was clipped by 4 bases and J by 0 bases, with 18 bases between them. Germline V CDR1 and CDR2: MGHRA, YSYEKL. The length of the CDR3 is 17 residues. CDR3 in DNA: TGCGCCAGCAGCCGCCCTCAGGGGAATTGGGTGAACACTGAAGCTTTCTTT. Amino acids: CASSRPQGNWVNTEAFF.